The clone carrying this T cell receptor (beta chain) was observed a handful of times. Its cognate antigen is unknown. The data belong to a study of T cell repertoires in cytomegalovirus infection. As for the study in general: Both a matching HLA type and CMV infection were indicated by public TCR beta signatures.

Points from the study as a whole: Carriers of CMV and the relevant HLA type were discriminated by public TCR beta frequency. CMV-specific TCR beta clonotypes restricted by HLA-C were the ones dominating the ex vivo response.

CDR1 and CDR2 (germline): GTSNPN, SVGIG (reference sequence). V gave up 4 bases and J gave up 2 bases, with 14 bases separating them. The CDR3 totals 15 residues. MiXCR was run by TCRdb on the reads, yielding one entry per CDR3 protein. The table shows some 350,000 distinct CDR3 sequences, with 15% to 20% occurring only once. The clonotype originates from a human donor in good health (CMV status not recorded). Some clones in this sample may be carry-over from other donors' samples. The source material was PBMCs. This chain connects TRBV30 to TRBJ2-2; weak D call: TRBD2 (5 bases). The DNA of the CDR3 is TGTGCCTGGACCCCTTGGGAGCGCAACACCGGGGAGCTGTTTTTT. The encoded protein is CAWTPWERNTGELFF.